Listed below are T cell receptor beta chains from one sample, sequenced in a study of T cells in Graves' hyperthyroidism and ophthalmopathy. TCRdb redid the calling of the multiplex PCR reads with MiXCR, one entry per CDR3 protein. The sample has over 450,000 distinct CDR3 sequences, approximately 14% seen once. The material sequenced was blood. These receptors were obtained from a young woman with Graves' hyperthyroidism. CDR3s include the opening cysteine and the closing phenylalanine or tryptophan. Rows may omit the clone size; those that give it use once, few, many or a size class.

14,TRBJ1-3,TRBV12-3/TRBV12-4,NA,CASSITGTGSTIYF
15,TRBJ2-2,TRBV9,NA,CASSVAGQVSTELFF
16,TRBJ2-4,TRBV7-6,many,CASSGLAGVGGDIQYF
15,TRBJ1-1,TRBV12-3/TRBV12-4,NA,CASSLGHKGNTEAFF
15,TRBJ2-1,TRBV6-5,many,CASSYSELSNNEQFF
14,TRBJ2-1,TRBV18,NA,CASSPLPEIYEQFF
16,TRBJ2-3,TRBV25-1,few,CASSEWGTGGTDTQYF
14,TRBJ1-1,TRBV27,NA,CASSLSGSDTEAFF
13,TRBJ1-5,TRBV7-2,many,CASSLSGVQPQHF
14,TRBJ1-5,TRBV27,many,CASSFAVSNQPQHF
14,TRBJ1-5,TRBV20-1,NA,CSASTGGWDQPQHF
14,TRBJ1-1,TRBV6-1,many,CASSAEQGYTEAFF
16,TRBJ2-5,TRBV7-3,NA,CASSLMSRDGQETQYF
15,TRBJ2-7,TRBV7-8,many,CASSLRTDGGGEQYF
16,TRBJ1-2,TRBV6-2/TRBV6-3,many,CASSPLIKQGFYGYTF
17,TRBJ2-1,TRBV3-1,few,CASSQERAGGDYNEQFF
14,TRBJ1-1,TRBV5-1,many,CASSLAETGSEAFF
17,TRBJ2-1,TRBV5-1,NA,CASSLRQRGLAGVEQFF
15,TRBJ1-5,TRBV19,many,CASSIWQGHNQPQHF
13,TRBJ1-2,TRBV5-1,NA,CASSSPDRVGYTF
15,TRBJ2-3,TRBV30,NA,CAWSGSGRSTDTQYF
13,TRBJ2-5,TRBV20-1,NA,CSAQGANQETQYF
14,TRBJ2-5,TRBV10-3,many,CAISDLRGEETQYF
12,TRBJ2-7,TRBV9,few,CASGVSLGEQYF
14,TRBJ2-2,TRBV20-1,many,CSAQDYLGTGELFF
14,TRBJ1-5,TRBV7-9,many,CASSSDGFNQPQHF
16,TRBJ1-5,TRBV19,many,CASSMRARGGNQPQHF
13,TRBJ1-2,TRBV4-1,NA,CASSQAQKYGYTF
17,TRBJ1-3,TRBV12-3/TRBV12-4,many,CASSPSSDRRLGNTIYF